The T cell receptor beta chain described here comes from a study of cytomegalovirus exposure and HLA in healthy donors. The study's findings and limits: Later on, an analysis showed TCR association rates differing by HLA locus, with DRB1 the most and HLA-C the fewest.

This CDR3 contains 15 residues. Per the germline V gene, CDR1 is SGHRS and CDR2 is YFSETQ. V lost 0 bases to trimming and J lost 0 bases, with 6 bases between them. Notes on this clone: Its antigen is undetermined.

In the PCR, 60 Vbeta and 13 Jbeta primers were used. The assay was immunoSEQ multiplex PCR, and TCRdb's table has in-frame clones only and misses some. The sample consists of about 140,000 clones, 80% to 85% of them appearing once. The specimen was PBMCs. The source is a woman in her twenties or thirties in good health and CMV-seronegative. The chain couples TRBV5-1 to TRBJ1-4, with a possible D match to TRBD1 (5 bases). For the CDR3, the DNA is TGCGCCAGCAGCTTGGGACAGTCAACTAATGAAAAACTGTTTTTT. Translated: CASSLGQSTNEKLFF.